The next 23 T cell receptor beta chains were all read from a single sample in a study of blood T cells in healthy people across ages. A sample-barcoded 5' primer and a J-beta primer mix were used in a second PCR of about 7 to 12 cycles. TCRdb processed the 5' RACE reads anew with MiXCR; each CDR3 protein has one entry. The data show 580,000 or so distinct CDR3 sequences, roughly 48% seen once. Sample: blood. Receptors were obtained from a man at least 80 years old in good health.

The chain has TRBV13 and TRBJ2-3, with TRBD2 matching 9 bases. The germline V gene encodes CDR1 PRHDT and CDR2 FYEKMQ (reference sequence). With V trimmed by 2 bases and J by 6 bases, 9 bases remained unmatched. The CDR3 contains 16 residues. CDR3 sequence reads: CASSLLGSGSTDTQYF. The CDR3, as DNA: TGTGCCAGCAGCTTACTTGGTAGCGGGAGTACTGATACGCAGTATTTT.

A word on this clonotype: The junction differs from germline at one of its ends, possibly a read error. The CDR3 nucleotides read TGTGCCGGCAGAGGATCAGGTCCGCTGGGTGGCTACACCTTC. Protein sequence: CAGRGSGPLGGYTF. V is TRBV7-2 and J is TRBJ1-2, with unresolved D. Germline V gene data show CDR1 as SGHTA and CDR2 as FQGNSA. The CDR3 spans 14 residues.

This clonotype was seen a few times. The chain combines TRBV10-3 with TRBJ2-1; no clear D gene. The germline V gene encodes CDR1 ENHRY and CDR2 SYGVKD. The V and J ends lost 4 bases and 6 bases respectively, with 10 bases between them. CDR3 length: 13 amino acids. CDR3 protein: CAISGPGPNEQFF. In DNA form, the CDR3 reads TGTGCCATCAGTGGGCCGGGTCCCAATGAGCAGTTCTTC.

This chain connects TRBV12-3 or TRBV12-4 to TRBJ2-5; 7 nucleotides agree with TRBD1. The CDR3 has 15 amino acids. The ends lost 4 bases at V and 0 bases at J; junction bases unmatched: 5. DNA of the CDR3: TGTGCCAGCAGTTATTCGGACAGGAACCAAGAGACCCAGTACTTC. It codes for CASSYSDRNQETQYF.

This clonotype has a count of ten or more. The chain has TRBV6-6 and TRBJ1-1; 7 bases agree with TRBD1. After removal of 7 bases from V and 10 bases from J, the junction contained 15 bases not matched to a gene. From germline, CDR1 is MNHNY and CDR2 SVGAGI (reference sequence). CDR3 size: 14 residues. CDR3 in amino acids: CASIPGQRRYAAFF. CDR3 in DNA: TGTGCCAGCATTCCGGGACAGCGGCGCTATGCAGCTTTCTTT.

V gene TRBV7-2 combines with J gene TRBJ2-5; TRBD2 matches at 15 bases. The CDR3 has 18 amino acids. Per the germline V gene, CDR1 is SGHTA and CDR2 is FQGNSA. J lost 0 bases, V lost 4 bases, and 6 bases had no gene match. CDR3 nucleotide sequence: TGTGCCAGCAGCTCTAGGGGACTAGCGGGAGGCCACCAAGAGACCCAGTACTTC. Protein product: CASSSRGLAGGHQETQYF.

This clonotype was picked up a small number of times. In DNA form, the CDR3 reads TGCGCCAGCAGCCAAGAAGGGGTCACAGATACGCAGTATTTT. Translating gives CASSQEGVTDTQYF. V gene TRBV4-3 combines with J gene TRBJ2-3, with a possible D match to TRBD1 (5 bases). Germline values: CDR1 LGHNA, CDR2 YSLEER. The CDR3 spans 14 residues. Trimming shortened V by 0 bases and J by 2 bases, and 6 bases separated the two germline ends.

V is TRBV20-1 and J is TRBJ2-2; weak D call: TRBD1 (6 bases). V lost 6 bases and J lost 7, with 21 bases in between. Germline loops: CDR1 DFQATT, CDR2 SNEGSKA (reference sequence). CDR3 length: 15 residues. CDR3 sequence (DNA): TGCAGTGCGCAGACAGGACGAACTTTTGGCGGGGAGCTGTTTTTT. Translation gives CSAQTGRTFGGELFF.

This clonotype was counted only a few times. This rearrangement joins TRBV29-1 to TRBJ1-2; no firm D call. Germline V CDR1 and CDR2: SQVTM, ANQGSEA. This CDR3 comprises 13 residues. V lost 2 bases and J 6 bases, leaving 13 bases between the germline ends. The CDR3: CSVEPPVGNGYTF. For the CDR3, the DNA is TGCAGCGTTGAACCCCCGGTCGGGAATGGCTACACCTTC. Supplemented by reference TRBV29-1 and TRBJ1-2, the full variable domain reads SAVISQKPSRDICQRGTSLTIQCQVDSQVTMMFWYRQQPGQSLTLIATANQGSEATYESGFVIDKFPISRPNLTFSTLTVSNMSPEDSSIYLCSVEPPVGNGYTFGSGTRLTVV.

The chain links TRBV14 to TRBJ1-2; TRBD1 agrees at 7 bases. There are 15 residues in the CDR3. The ends lost 2 bases at V and 0 bases at J; junction bases unmatched: 3. Germline CDR1 is SGHDN and CDR2 is FVKESK. CDR3 coding DNA: TGTGCCAGCAGCCAAACAGGGGTGCCTAACTATGGCTACACCTTC. Translating gives CASSQTGVPNYGYTF.

J is TRBJ2-5 and V is TRBV5-1; TRBD1 matches 7 bases. This CDR3 contains 15 residues. V shed 5 bases, J shed 2 bases, and the junction held 9 bases outside the gene matches. Germline CDR1 reads SGHRS; CDR2 reads YFSETQ. CDR3 nucleotides: TGCGCCAGCAGACCGACAGGGTTGGGTCAAGAGACCCAGTACTTC. Its protein is CASRPTGLGQETQYF.

Worth noting for this clonotype: Its ends do not fully match the called genes, so a read error is possible. The J gene is TRBJ2-3, the V gene TRBV7-7; D gene unclear. The CDR3 spans 13 residues. Germline V CDR1 and CDR2: SSHAT, FNYEAQ (reference sequence). CDR3 DNA: TGTGCTAGCAGTCGTGACGGGCCAGATACGCAGTATTTT. Its protein is CASSRDGPDTQYF.

The chain joins TRBV7-2 to TRBJ1-1, with D tentatively TRBD1 (6 bases). The V gene lost 4 bases and the J gene lost 7 bases, with 16 bases spanning the gap. The germline CDR1 and CDR2 sequences are SGHTA and FQGNSA. The CDR3 sequence is 14 residues long. The CDR3 DNA reads as TGTGCCAGCAGCTCGGGACACAGCCGACTTGAAGCTTTCTTT. This gives the protein CASSSGHSRLEAFF.

The chain is built from TRBV30 and TRBJ2-5; D possibly matches TRBD1 or TRBD2 (6 bases each). The germline V gene encodes CDR1 GTSNPN and CDR2 SVGIG (reference sequence). Trimming took 3 bases from V and 3 from J, leaving 14 bases between them. This CDR3 has 14 residues. The CDR3 here is CAWRVTGAEETQYF. CDR3 bases: TGTGCCTGGAGAGTCACGGGGGCGGAAGAGACCCAGTACTTC. The complete variable domain, with remaining parts taken from reference TRBV30 and TRBJ2-5, reads SQTIHQWPATLVQPVGSPLSLECTVEGTSNPNLYWYRQAAGRGLQLLFYSVGIGQISSEVPQNLSASRPQDRQFILSSKKLLLSDSGFYLCAWRVTGAEETQYFGPGTRLLVL.

The sample holds one count of this clonotype. CDR3 nucleotide sequence: TGTGCCAGCAGTTTACTAGGACAGGGTTCAACCTACGAGCAGTACTTC. This sequence encodes CASSLLGQGSTYEQYF. V gene TRBV27 combines with J gene TRBJ2-4; 8 nucleotides match TRBD1. The better agreement between TRBJ2-7 and the DNA end casts doubt on the J call. This CDR3 has 16 amino acids. Germline lookup yields CDR1 MNHEY and CDR2 SMNVEV (reference sequence).

The chain uses TRBV30 and TRBJ2-7; D gene ambiguous. Germline CDR1 and CDR2: GTSNPN and SVGIG (reference sequence). The CDR3 totals 14 residues. The germline V and J ends were trimmed by 6 bases and 3 bases, with 18 bases remaining between them. This CDR3 is CACDIGQSFYEQYF. CDR3 in DNA: TGTGCCTGTGACATTGGCCAGTCATTCTACGAGCAGTACTTC. Complete variable domain (other parts from reference TRBV30 and TRBJ2-7): SQTIHQWPATLVQPVGSPLSLECTVEGTSNPNLYWYRQAAGRGLQLLFYSVGIGQISSEVPQNLSASRPQDRQFILSSKKLLLSDSGFYLCACDIGQSFYEQYFGPGTRLTVT.

The chain recombines TRBV7-2 with TRBJ2-4; TRBD1 agrees at 8 bases. Germline V lookup: CDR1 SGHTA, CDR2 FQGNSA. V was pared by 5 bases and J by 2 bases, with 5 bases of the junction left unmatched. The length of the CDR3 is 15 residues. The CDR3, as DNA: TGTGCCAGCAGCCCTCGGACAGGGTCCAAAAACATTCAGTACTTC. It yields the protein CASSPRTGSKNIQYF. Combining the CDR3 with reference TRBV7-2 and TRBJ2-4 gives the whole variable domain GAGVSQSPSNKVTEKGKDVELRCDPISGHTALYWYRQSLGQGLEFLIYFQGNSAPDKSGLPSDRFSAERTGGSVSTLTIQRTQQEDSAVYLCASSPRTGSKNIQYFGAGTRLSVL.

The rearrangement joins TRBV5-1 to TRBJ2-7; maybe TRBD1 (6 bases). The V end was cut by 2 bases, the J end by 2 bases, with 14 bases between. CDR1 is SGHRS, CDR2 YFSETQ, per germline. The CDR3 length is 15 residues. CDR3 residues: CASSFQGQLPYEQYF. The CDR3 DNA reads TGCGCCAGCAGCTTCCAAGGACAGCTGCCCTACGAGCAGTACTTC.

The chain uses TRBV5-1 and TRBJ1-2; D gene ambiguous. There are 13 residues in the CDR3. Trimming removed 2 bases at V and 8 bases at J, with 13 bases between. The V gene's germline CDR1 is SGHRS and CDR2 YFSETQ. In nucleotides, the CDR3 is TGCGCCAGCAGCTTTATGCAGGAGCTAGGCTACACCTTC. Protein: CASSFMQELGYTF.

In this sample, this clonotype turned up a few times. CDR3 in amino acids: CSASPSGSGANVLTF. CDR3 nucleotides: TGCAGTGCTAGCCCTAGCGGGAGTGGGGCCAACGTCCTGACTTTC. The V and J genes are TRBV20-1 and TRBJ2-6, with 10 bases aligning to TRBD2. J lost 3 bases, V lost 3 bases, and 2 bases had no gene match. Looked up from germline, CDR1 is DFQATT and CDR2 is SNEGSKA (reference sequence). The CDR3 sequence is 15 residues long.

The rearrangement links TRBV29-1 to TRBJ1-5; D call uncertain. The CDR3 has 13 amino acids. The ends were cut back, 4 bases at V and 0 bases at J, with 7 bases in the middle. Germline loops: CDR1 SQVTM, CDR2 ANQGSEA. CDR3 nucleotides: TGCAGCGTTGCCGAGAATAGCAATCAGCCCCAGCATTTT. It specifies CSVAENSNQPQHF. Complete variable domain (other parts from reference TRBV29-1 and TRBJ1-5): SAVISQKPSRDICQRGTSLTIQCQVDSQVTMMFWYRQQPGQSLTLIATANQGSEATYESGFVIDKFPISRPNLTFSTLTVSNMSPEDSSIYLCSVAENSNQPQHFGDGTRLSIL.

The rearrangement links TRBV29-1 to TRBJ2-5, with 10 bases aligning to TRBD2. TRBJ2-7 matches the DNA end more closely, so the J call is doubtful. Germline V lookup: CDR1 SQVTM, CDR2 ANQGSEA. This CDR3 has 13 residues. In DNA form, the CDR3 reads TGCAGCGTTGAGTACACTAGCGGGAACGAGCAGTACTTC. It yields the protein CSVEYTSGNEQYF.

The count of this clonotype is one. The chain is built from TRBV25-1 and TRBJ2-5; D is unresolved. The CDR3 runs 16 residues. CDR1 is MGHDK and CDR2 is SYGVNS in the germline V gene. V was pared by 4 bases and J by 2 bases, with 17 bases between. The CDR3 DNA reads as TGTGCCAGCAGTGTATCCCTCCTACACGAACAAGAGACCCAGTACTTC. Protein sequence: CASSVSLLHEQETQYF.